This is a list of T cell receptor beta chains from one sample in a study of shared clonotypes between healthy human individuals. Libraries were prepared by immunoSEQ multiplex PCR; TCRdb keeps only in-frame clonotypes and omits some of them. The sample has about 1.1 million clones, around 78% seen once. Sequencing input: memory CD4+ T cells from PBMCs. These receptors all come from a man between 18 and 29 years old in good health. Some clones in this sample may be carry-over from other donors' samples. Each CDR3 is given with its conserved first and last residue. The D gene is left open where the match is weak. Where a row states a size, it is once, few, many or the class of an expanded clone; other rows omit it.

clone_size	v_call	j_call	d_call	cdr3_nt	cdr3_aa
-	TRBV7-3	TRBJ2-3	-	TGTGCCAGCAGCTTACAAAGTCCCGGCGCAGATACGCAGTATTTT	CASSLQSPGADTQYF
-	TRBV27	TRBJ2-2	-	TGTGCCAGCAGTTGGACACGTCTCACCTCGTCCGGGGAGCTGTTTTTT	CASSWTRLTSSGELFF
-	TRBV18	TRBJ1-4	-	TGTGCCAGCTCACCCCGGCAGGGTTCAACTAATGAAAAACTGTTTTTT	CASSPRQGSTNEKLFF
-	TRBV28	TRBJ2-3	-	TGTGCCAGCAGTTTATCCGGCGCAGGGAGAAGAGGCACAGATACGCAGTATTTT	CASSLSGAGRRGTDTQYF
-	TRBV5-4	TRBJ1-1	TRBD1	TGTGCCAGCAGCTTTGTGACAGGGGTAGGCACTGAAGCTTTCTTT	CASSFVTGVGTEAFF
-	TRBV4-1	TRBJ2-2	TRBD2	TGCGCCAGCAGCCAAGAGATAGCGGGCGCGAACACCGGGGAGCTGTTTTTT	CASSQEIAGANTGELFF
-	TRBV27	TRBJ2-2	TRBD2	TGTGCCAGCAGTTTGACTAGCGGGAGACGCACCGGGGAGCTGTTTTTT	CASSLTSGRRTGELFF
-	TRBV6-6	TRBJ1-2	TRBD1	TGTGCCAGCGACGACACAGGGGGCGGTAGCTATGGCTACACCTTC	CASDDTGGGSYGYTF
-	TRBV2	TRBJ1-1	TRBD1	TGTGCCAGCAGTGATTACAGGGGCAGGACTTTCTTT	CASSDYRGRTFF
-	TRBV4-3	TRBJ1-2	-	TGCGCCAGCAGCCCCTCGGACAGATATGGCTACACCTTC	CASSPSDRYGYTF
-	TRBV5-6	TRBJ1-5	-	TGTGCCAGCAGCTTGGGGGGGGATCAGCCCCAGCATTTT	CASSLGGDQPQHF
-	TRBV28	TRBJ1-1	-	TGTGCCAGCAGTTTAGGGGGGGGCGCCACTGAAGCTTTCTTT	CASSLGGGATEAFF
-	TRBV19	TRBJ2-2	TRBD2	TGTGCCAGTAGTACGCCCCTAGCGGGAGGCCTCCCTACAAACACCGGGGAGCTGTTTTTT	CASSTPLAGGLPTNTGELFF
few	TRBV30	TRBJ1-1	-	TGTGCCTGGAGTCCAACAGGGAACACTGAAGCTTTCTTT	CAWSPTGNTEAFF
few	TRBV19	TRBJ1-4	TRBD1	TGTGCCAGTAGCAATGACAGGGTCAACGAAAAACTGTTTTTT	CASSNDRVNEKLFF
-	TRBV5-1	TRBJ1-4	-	TGCGCCAGCAGCCGATCAGATGAAAAACTGTTTTTT	CASSRSDEKLFF
-	TRBV5-1	TRBJ2-7	TRBD2	TGCGCCAGCAGCATCGGGACTAGCGTATACGAGCAGTACTTC	CASSIGTSVYEQYF
-	TRBV28	TRBJ2-1	TRBD2	TGTGCCAGCCGGGGGGTGGGAGTAGTAAAGGACTCCTACAATGAGCAGTTCTTC	CASRGVGVVKDSYNEQFF
-	TRBV28	TRBJ2-2	-	TGTGCCAGCAGTTCCCAAAACAGGCCGACCGGGGAGCTGTTTTTT	CASSSQNRPTGELFF
-	TRBV27	TRBJ2-3	TRBD1	TGTGCCAGCAGTCCCCGGACAGGGCCACCGGCTACGCAGTATTTT	CASSPRTGPPATQYF
-	TRBV11-3	TRBJ2-7	TRBD1	TGTGCCAGCAGCTCCGGACAGGGAGAGACCTACGAGCAGTACTTC	CASSSGQGETYEQYF